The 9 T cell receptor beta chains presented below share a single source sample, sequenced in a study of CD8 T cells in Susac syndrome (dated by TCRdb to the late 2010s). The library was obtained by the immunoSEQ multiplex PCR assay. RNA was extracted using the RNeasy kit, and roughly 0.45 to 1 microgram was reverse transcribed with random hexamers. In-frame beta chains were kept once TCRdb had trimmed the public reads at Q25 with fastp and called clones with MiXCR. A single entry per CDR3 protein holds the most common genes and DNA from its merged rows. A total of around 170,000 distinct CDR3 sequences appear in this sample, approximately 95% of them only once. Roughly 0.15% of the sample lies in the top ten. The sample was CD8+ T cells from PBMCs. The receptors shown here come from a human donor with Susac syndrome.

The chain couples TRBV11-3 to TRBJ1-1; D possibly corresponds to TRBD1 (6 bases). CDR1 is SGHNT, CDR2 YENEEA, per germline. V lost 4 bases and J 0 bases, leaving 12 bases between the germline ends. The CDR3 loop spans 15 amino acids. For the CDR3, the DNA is TGTGCCAGCAGCTCCCAGGGGACACTGAACACTGAAGCTTTCTTT. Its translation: CASSSQGTLNTEAFF.

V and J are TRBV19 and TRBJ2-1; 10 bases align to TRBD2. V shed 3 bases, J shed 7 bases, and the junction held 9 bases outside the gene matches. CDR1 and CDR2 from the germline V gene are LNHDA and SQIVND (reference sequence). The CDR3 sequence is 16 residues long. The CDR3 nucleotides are TGTGCCAGTAGTATGGGCAGCGGGGGGGCAGGAAATGAGCAGTTCTTC. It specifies CASSMGSGGAGNEQFF.

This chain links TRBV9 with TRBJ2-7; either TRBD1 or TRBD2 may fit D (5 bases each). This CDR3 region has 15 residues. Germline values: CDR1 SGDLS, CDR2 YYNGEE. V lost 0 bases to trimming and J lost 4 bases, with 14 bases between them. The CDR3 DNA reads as TGTGCCAGCAGCGTAGGTGGCAGGGAGTCATACGAGCAGTACTTC. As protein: CASSVGGRESYEQYF.

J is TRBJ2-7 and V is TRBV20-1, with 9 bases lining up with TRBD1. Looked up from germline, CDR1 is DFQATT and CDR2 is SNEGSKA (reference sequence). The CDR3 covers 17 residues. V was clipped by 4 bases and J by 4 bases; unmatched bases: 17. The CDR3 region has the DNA TGCAGTGCTACCGGGACAGGGCCCTCCCTAAACCATTACGAGCAGTACTTC. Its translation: CSATGTGPSLNHYEQYF.

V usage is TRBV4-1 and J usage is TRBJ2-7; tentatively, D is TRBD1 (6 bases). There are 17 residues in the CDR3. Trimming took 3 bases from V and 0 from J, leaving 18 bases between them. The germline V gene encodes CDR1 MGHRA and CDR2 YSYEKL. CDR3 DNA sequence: TGCGCCAGCAGCCAGGGCCAGGACAGCCCGAACTCCTACGAGCAGTACTTC. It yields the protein CASSQGQDSPNSYEQYF.

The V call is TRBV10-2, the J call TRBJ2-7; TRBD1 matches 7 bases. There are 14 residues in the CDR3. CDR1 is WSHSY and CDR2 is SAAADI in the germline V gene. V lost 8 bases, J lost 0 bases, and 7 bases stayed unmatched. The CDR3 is CASAPRDSSYEQYF. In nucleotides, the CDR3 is TGCGCCAGCGCACCTAGGGACAGCTCCTACGAGCAGTACTTC.

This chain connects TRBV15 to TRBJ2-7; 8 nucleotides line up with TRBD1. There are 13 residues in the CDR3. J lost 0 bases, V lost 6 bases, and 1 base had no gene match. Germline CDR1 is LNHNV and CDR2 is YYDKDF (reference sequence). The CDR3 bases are TGTGCCACCAGAGACAGGGGCTCCTACGAGCAGTACTTC. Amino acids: CATRDRGSYEQYF.

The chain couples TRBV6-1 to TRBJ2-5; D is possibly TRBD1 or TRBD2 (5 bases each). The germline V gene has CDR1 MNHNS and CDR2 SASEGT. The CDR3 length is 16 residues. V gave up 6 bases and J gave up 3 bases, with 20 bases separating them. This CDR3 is CASRPGRKSYEETQYF. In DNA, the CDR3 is TGTGCCAGCAGACCGGGACGGAAGAGCTACGAAGAGACCCAGTACTTC.

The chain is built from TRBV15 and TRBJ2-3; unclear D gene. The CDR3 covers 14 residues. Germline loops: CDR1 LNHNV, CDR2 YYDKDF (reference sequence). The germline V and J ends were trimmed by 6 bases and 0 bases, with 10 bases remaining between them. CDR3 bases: TGTGCCACCAGAGTCGGTTCTAGCACAGATACGCAGTATTTT. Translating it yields CATRVGSSTDTQYF.